The 32 T cell receptor beta chains given below trace back to one sample, sequenced in a study of neoadjuvant anti-PD-1 for oral cavity cancer. The assay was immunoSEQ multiplex PCR, and TCRdb's table has in-frame clones only and misses some. The sample consists of about 68,000 clones, 70% to 90% of them appearing once. Described time point: after neoadjuvant nivolumab, at surgical resection. Specimen: PBMCs, collected after nivolumab (anti-PD-1) treatment. These receptors all stem from a person between 40 and 80 years old with oral cavity squamous cell carcinoma.

The V gene is TRBV28, the J gene TRBJ1-2; unclear D gene. The CDR3 loop spans 13 amino acids. CDR1 MDHEN and CDR2 SYDVKM come from the germline V gene. V lost 3 bases and J 2 bases, leaving 7 bases between the germline ends. The CDR3 protein is CASSFGKNYGYTF. In nucleotides, the CDR3 is TGTGCCAGCAGTTTCGGCAAGAACTATGGCTACACCTTC.

The chain carries TRBV19 and TRBJ2-7; the match to TRBD2 covers 10 bases. Germline V gene lookup returns CDR1 LNHDA and CDR2 SQIVND (reference sequence). The CDR3 extends over 15 amino acids. The ends lost 6 bases at V and 2 bases at J; junction bases unmatched: 7. The chain's CDR3 is CASSSSSGSTYEQYF. DNA of the CDR3: TGTGCCAGTAGCTCTTCTAGCGGGAGCACCTACGAGCAGTACTTC.

The chain links TRBV11-2 to TRBJ2-5; 7 bases align to TRBD1. V was clipped by 1 base and J by 1 base; unmatched bases: 9. CDR1 and CDR2 (germline): SGHAT, FQNNGV. This CDR3 comprises 17 residues. Written as DNA, the CDR3 is TGTGCCAGCAGCTTAGGGGGACACGGGACAGCCCAAGAGACCCAGTACTTC. It yields the protein CASSLGGHGTAQETQYF.

This clone was detected only once. The chain has TRBV10-3 and TRBJ1-1, with TRBD1 matching 8 bases. Germline trimming cut 6 bases from V and 5 bases from J; bases unmatched to any gene: 8. The germline V gene has CDR1 ENHRY and CDR2 SYGVKD. CDR3 length equals 14 residues. The CDR3 spells CAIRGTGLGTEAFF. The CDR3 DNA sequence: TGTGCCATCAGGGGGACAGGCCTTGGAACTGAAGCTTTCTTT.

The chain uses TRBV5-1 and TRBJ2-2; D not resolved. From germline, CDR1 is SGHRS and CDR2 YFSETQ. This CDR3 is 15 amino acids long. V gave up 1 base and J gave up 1 base, with 8 bases separating them. CDR3 sequence: CASSLSPLNTGELFF. In DNA, the CDR3 is TGCGCCAGCAGCTTGTCTCCATTGAACACCGGGGAGCTGTTTTTT.

J is TRBJ1-1 and V is TRBV5-1, with TRBD1 identical over 7 bases. V gave up 3 bases and J gave up 7 bases; unmatched junction bases: 6. Germline assignment: CDR1 SGHRS and CDR2 YFSETQ. The CDR3 has 13 amino acids. The CDR3 loop reads CASSWNRGIEAFF. CDR3 nucleotide sequence: TGCGCCAGCAGCTGGAACAGGGGCATTGAAGCTTTCTTT. Filled out from reference TRBV5-1 and TRBJ1-1, the complete variable domain reads KAGVTQTPRYLIKTRGQQVTLSCSPISGHRSVSWYQQTPGQGLQFLFEYFSETQRNKGNFPGRFSGRQFSNSRSEMNVSTLELGDSALYLCASSWNRGIEAFFGQGTRLTVV.

This chain connects TRBV29-1 to TRBJ2-5; D not certain. The length of the CDR3 is 11 residues. The ends were cut back, 2 bases at V and 4 bases at J, with 5 bases in the middle. Germline assignment: CDR1 SQVTM and CDR2 ANQGSEA. The CDR3 DNA follows: TGCAGCGTTGAATCTGGAGAGACCCAGTACTTC. It is translated as CSVESGETQYF.

This chain joins TRBV30 and TRBJ2-5; 7 bases fit TRBD2. V shed 1 base and J 5 bases; nucleotides not matched to a gene: 10. The CDR3 length is 15 residues. Germline loops: CDR1 GTSNPN, CDR2 SVGIG (reference sequence). CDR3 nucleotide sequence: TGTGCCTGGAGTGGGGAGGGAGGATATCGGGAGACCCAGTACTTC. Its translation is CAWSGEGGYRETQYF.

The rearrangement joins TRBV11-2 to TRBJ1-2, with no clear D. This CDR3 comprises 15 residues. V was shortened by 5 bases and J by 3 bases, with 16 bases between the two germline ends. Germline V gene data show CDR1 as SGHAT and CDR2 as FQNNGV. In DNA, the CDR3 is TGTGCCAGCAGCCCGGGGTCTAGCCCTGACTATGGCTACACCTTC. Its translation is CASSPGSSPDYGYTF.

The chain recombines TRBV6-5 with TRBJ1-1; maybe TRBD1 (5 bases). Trimming left V 7 bases short and J 4 bases short, with 16 bases between. This CDR3 comprises 14 residues. Per germline, CDR1 MNHEY and CDR2 SVGAGI. CDR3 sequence reads: CASKTGQGGTEAFF. CDR3 sequence (DNA): TGTGCCAGCAAAACGGGGCAGGGCGGCACTGAAGCTTTCTTT.

The chain couples TRBV2 to TRBJ1-1; D gene unclear. Germline CDR1 is SNHLY and CDR2 is FYNNEI. V lost 3 bases and J 10 bases, leaving 12 bases between the germline ends. The CDR3 totals 12 residues. The CDR3 coding sequence is TGTGCCAGCAGTGAGGGGTCGACAACAGCTTTCTTT. As protein: CASSEGSTTAFF.

The chain recombines TRBV30 with TRBJ1-5; D is possibly TRBD1 (5 bases). Germline loops: CDR1 GTSNPN, CDR2 SVGIG (reference sequence). This CDR3 is built from 13 residues. V was shortened by 2 bases and J by 6 bases, with 11 bases between the two germline ends. CDR3 in DNA: TGTGCCTGGAGTCTCCAGGGCCCTCAGCCCCAGCATTTT. Amino acids: CAWSLQGPQPQHF. The full variable domain, rest sourced from reference TRBV30 and TRBJ1-5, is SQTIHQWPATLVQPVGSPLSLECTVEGTSNPNLYWYRQAAGRGLQLLFYSVGIGQISSEVPQNLSASRPQDRQFILSSKKLLLSDSGFYLCAWSLQGPQPQHFGDGTRLSIL.

The sample holds a few counts of this clone. This rearrangement joins TRBV5-3 to TRBJ1-2; TRBD1 is a possible D gene (6 bases). TRBV5-3 counts as an open reading frame of uncertain function. CDR3 size: 13 residues. The ends were cut back, 6 bases at V and 3 bases at J, with 12 bases in the middle. The CDR3 DNA follows: TGTGCCAGAAATAACAGGGCGGACTATGGCTACACCTTC. It encodes CARNNRADYGYTF.

The gene calls are TRBV9 and TRBJ1-4, with TRBD1 matching 9 bases. Germline assignment: CDR1 SGDLS and CDR2 YYNGEE. The length of the CDR3 is 15 residues. V lost 4 bases and J lost 3; bases outside the gene matches: 4. CDR3 DNA: TGTGCCAGCAGCACGACAGGGGGACCTAATGAAAAACTGTTTTTT. It codes for CASSTTGGPNEKLFF.

This chain uses TRBV11-1 with TRBJ1-1; D unresolved. Between the trimmed V and J ends, which lost 2 bases and 1 base, there was a span of 11 bases. The length of the CDR3 is 15 residues. Germline V gene lookup returns CDR1 SGHAT and CDR2 FQDESV (reference sequence). The CDR3 DNA reads TGTGCCAGCAGCTTATCGGCCAGGTGGAACACTGAAGCTTTCTTT. It yields the protein CASSLSARWNTEAFF.

The chain has TRBV6-1 and TRBJ2-4; D call uncertain. There are 16 residues in the CDR3. Per germline, CDR1 MNHNS and CDR2 SASEGT. V was cut by 1 base and J by 0 bases, with 10 bases left in between. The CDR3: CASSEVILLAKNIQYF. The CDR3 bases are TGTGCCAGCAGTGAAGTTATACTACTAGCCAAAAACATTCAGTACTTC.

The chain links TRBV20-1 to TRBJ2-7, with D uncertain. The length of the CDR3 is 11 residues. CDR1 DFQATT and CDR2 SNEGSKA come from the germline V gene (reference sequence). V lost 6 bases and J lost 4, with 10 bases in between. For the CDR3, the DNA is TGCAGTGCCGGGCAGTTTTACGAGCAGTACTTC. Translated, it gives CSAGQFYEQYF.

The J gene is TRBJ2-2, the V gene TRBV27; 8 bases are shared with TRBD2. CDR1 is MNHEY and CDR2 is SMNVEV in the germline V gene (reference sequence). Trimming cost V 7 bases and J 7 bases; bases outside gene matches: 11. The CDR3 length is 15 residues. This CDR3 reads CASNRGGPGDGELFF. The CDR3 region has the DNA TGTGCCAGCAACCGGGGGGGGCCGGGGGACGGGGAGCTGTTTTTT.

This clone was recorded only once. The rearrangement uses TRBV10-3 and TRBJ2-3; tentatively, D is TRBD1 (6 bases). V lost 4 bases to trimming and J lost 4 bases, with 18 bases between them. Germline loops: CDR1 ENHRY, CDR2 SYGVKD. The CDR3 is made up of 16 amino acids. The CDR3 loop is CAISVWQGLSADTQYF. For the CDR3, the DNA is TGTGCCATCAGTGTATGGCAGGGGCTTAGCGCAGATACGCAGTATTTT.

The chain has TRBV7-3 and TRBJ2-1, with 7 bases identical to TRBD2. With 6 bases clipped from V and 2 bases from J, the junction kept 7 bases outside the gene matches. CDR3 length: 15 residues. Germline CDR1 reads SGHTA; CDR2 reads FQGTGA. CDR3 sequence reads: CASSPIAGPYNEQFF. CDR3 sequence (DNA): TGTGCCAGCAGTCCAATAGCGGGTCCCTACAATGAGCAGTTCTTC.

The genes are TRBV7-9 and TRBJ2-1; D may be TRBD1 (6 bases). CDR1 is SEHNR and CDR2 is FQNEAQ in the germline V gene (reference sequence). There are 16 residues in the CDR3. V dropped 1 base and J dropped 4 bases, with 14 bases sitting between them. CDR3 coding DNA: TGTGCCAGCAGCTTAGGGGGGCAGCGAGGGTACAATGAGCAGTTCTTC. It codes for CASSLGGQRGYNEQFF.

The rearrangement links TRBV6-5 to TRBJ1-2; a possible D gene is TRBD1 (6 bases). Per the germline V gene, CDR1 is MNHEY and CDR2 is SVGAGI. The CDR3 length is 11 residues. The V end lost 3 bases, the J end lost 8 bases, and 7 bases lay between the germline ends. The CDR3 sequence is CASSYGQGYTF. DNA of the CDR3: TGTGCCAGCAGTTATGGACAGGGCTACACCTTC.

The table lists this clone with a count of one. This sequence joins TRBV5-1 and TRBJ1-5, with 9 bases fitting TRBD1. This CDR3 has 15 amino acids. The germline CDR1 and CDR2 sequences are SGHRS and YFSETQ. The V gene end was trimmed by 3 bases and the J gene end by 7 bases; junction bases not matched to a gene: 8. The CDR3 sequence is CASSSTGGAEQPQHF. The CDR3 DNA reads TGCGCCAGCAGCTCCACAGGGGGCGCAGAGCAGCCCCAGCATTTT.

This rearrangement joins TRBV6-1 to TRBJ2-5, with D possibly called TRBD1 or TRBD2 (5 bases each). The ends were cut back, 6 bases at V and 5 bases at J, with 16 bases in the middle. CDR1 is MNHNS, CDR2 SASEGT, per germline. The CDR3 totals 14 residues. CDR3 sequence (DNA): TGTGCCAGCAGCCAGCTTAGAGGGGTCGAGACCCAGTACTTC. It yields the protein CASSQLRGVETQYF.

This rearrangement joins TRBV7-9 to TRBJ2-3; D may match TRBD1 or TRBD2 (6 bases each). The length of the CDR3 is 19 residues. Germline loops: CDR1 SEHNR, CDR2 FQNEAQ (reference sequence). Trimming stripped 1 base from V and 2 bases from J, with 22 bases between. The CDR3, as DNA: TGTGCCAGCAGCTTAGTGATTTCGTGGGGGGACAACACCACAGATACGCAGTATTTT. Its protein product is CASSLVISWGDNTTDTQYF.

V gene TRBV6-1 combines with J gene TRBJ2-2, with 8 bases aligning to TRBD2. The CDR3 totals 15 residues. In germline, CDR1 is MNHNS, CDR2 SASEGT. With V trimmed by 6 bases and J by 4 bases, 7 bases remained unmatched. CDR3 sequence (DNA): TGTGCCAGCAGCCGAGCGGGAGTGAGCACCGGGGAGCTGTTTTTT. Its translation: CASSRAGVSTGELFF.

The V and J genes are TRBV9 and TRBJ1-1; D is unresolved. Germline V lookup: CDR1 SGDLS, CDR2 YYNGEE. Trimming removed 0 bases at V and 4 bases at J, with 10 bases between. This CDR3 is built from 14 residues. The CDR3 DNA follows: TGTGCCAGCAGCGTAGTTGAGGTTTTCACTGAAGCTTTCTTT. Its translation: CASSVVEVFTEAFF.

This clone was counted only a few times. CDR3 DNA: TGTGCCAGCAGTGACACAGGGGTCGAGCAGTACTTC. Translating gives CASSDTGVEQYF. This rearrangement joins TRBV6-5 to TRBJ2-7; 7 nucleotides match TRBD1. The CDR3 runs to 12 residues. From germline, CDR1 is MNHEY and CDR2 SVGAGI. J lost 6 bases, V lost 5 bases, and 4 bases had no gene match.

The J gene is TRBJ2-7, the V gene TRBV5-1; either TRBD1 or TRBD2 may supply D (5 bases each). The CDR3 runs 16 residues. Germline CDR1 SGHRS, CDR2 YFSETQ. V lost 4 bases to trimming and J lost 0 bases, with 17 bases between them. The CDR3 region has the DNA TGCGCCAGCAGCCCGGGGACGGCTGAAAGCTCCTACGAGCAGTACTTC. This encodes CASSPGTAESSYEQYF.

The V call is TRBV9, the J call TRBJ2-3; 9 bases are shared with TRBD1. After removal of 3 bases from V and 6 bases from J, the junction contained 11 bases not matched to a gene. The CDR3 is made up of 16 amino acids. Germline CDR1 is SGDLS and CDR2 is YYNGEE. For the CDR3, the DNA is TGTGCCAGCAGCGCCTCAGCAGGGGACAGGGTGGATACGCAGTATTTT. It codes for CASSASAGDRVDTQYF. The variable domain in full, completed from reference TRBV9 and TRBJ2-3, reads DSGVTQTPKHLITATGQRVTLRCSPRSGDLSVYWYQQSLDQGLQFLIQYYNGEERAKGNILERFSAQQFPDLHSELNLSSLELGDSALYFCASSASAGDRVDTQYFGPGTRLTVL.

The CDR3 sequence: CAWSVGAIGELFF. CDR3 in DNA: TGTGCCTGGAGTGTCGGGGCGATCGGGGAGCTGTTTTTT. The gene calls are TRBV30 and TRBJ2-2; D tentatively fits TRBD1 or TRBD2 (5 bases each). Germline V gene sequence: CDR1 GTSNPN, CDR2 SVGIG (reference sequence). Trimming pared 0 bases from V and 7 bases from J, leaving 9 bases between. The CDR3 is 13 amino acids.

The chain uses TRBV19 and TRBJ2-3; 12 nucleotides match TRBD1. Trimming removed 1 base from V and 3 bases from J; junction bases left unmatched: 8. The CDR3 covers 18 residues. Germline-derived CDR1 and CDR2 are LNHDA and SQIVND (reference sequence). The CDR3 protein is CASSIGGTGGSWTDTQYF. The CDR3 nucleotides read TGTGCCAGTAGTATAGGAGGGACAGGGGGCTCGTGGACAGATACGCAGTATTTT.